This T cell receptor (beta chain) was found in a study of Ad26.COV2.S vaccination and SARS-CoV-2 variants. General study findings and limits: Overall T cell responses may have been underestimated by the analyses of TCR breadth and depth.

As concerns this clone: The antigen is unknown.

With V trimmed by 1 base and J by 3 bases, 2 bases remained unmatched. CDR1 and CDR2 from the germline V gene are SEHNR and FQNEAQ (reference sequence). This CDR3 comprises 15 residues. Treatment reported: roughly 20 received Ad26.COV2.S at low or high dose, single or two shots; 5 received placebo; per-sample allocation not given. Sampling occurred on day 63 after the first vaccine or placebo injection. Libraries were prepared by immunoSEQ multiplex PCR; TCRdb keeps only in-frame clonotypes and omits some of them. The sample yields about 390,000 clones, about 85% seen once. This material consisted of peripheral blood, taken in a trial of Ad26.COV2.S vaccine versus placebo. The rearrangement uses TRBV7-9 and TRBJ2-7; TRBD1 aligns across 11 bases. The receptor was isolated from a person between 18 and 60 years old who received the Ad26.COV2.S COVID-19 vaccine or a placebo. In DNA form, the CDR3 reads TGTGCCAGCAGCTTAGAAGGGACAGGGGGCTACGAGCAGTACTTC. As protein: CASSLEGTGGYEQYF.